The clone carrying this T cell receptor (beta chain) was seen more than once but under ten times. Its specificity is unknown. This sample is drawn from a study of post-analysis software for immune sequencing data. General study findings and limits: Significantly decreased normalized Chao1 diversity was recorded for multiple sclerosis patients relative to controls. Relative to controls, patients had 4 or 5 TRBV segments at higher frequency, with TRBV5-6, TRBV5-1 and TRBV20-1 among these. Samples prepared in the same batch strongly co-clustered by F measure.

CDR3 length equals 12 residues. Germline V gene sequence: CDR1 DFQATT, CDR2 SNEGSKA (reference sequence). The V gene lost 5 bases and the J gene lost 9 bases, with 15 bases spanning the gap. Unique molecular identifiers had been added to the TCR beta cDNA libraries. T cells numbering 1 to 10 million yielded roughly 0.5 million cDNA molecules. TCRdb called the PCR reads again in MiXCR, with one record for every CDR3 protein. Of a few hundred thousand distinct CDR3 sequences listed, approximately 31% are singletons. The genes are TRBV20-1 and TRBJ2-3; D remains ambiguous. Source material: blood. This clonotype was sampled from a girl aged 2-17 years with multiple sclerosis. The CDR3 DNA is TGCAGTGCTTCCTCTAGTTACGACACGCAGTATTTT. Protein: CSASSSYDTQYF.